Presented here are 16 T cell receptor beta chains from one specimen sequenced in a study of blood T cell repertoires in COVID-19. Measured with immunoSEQ multiplex PCR; TCRdb has only the in-frame clones, and not every one. This table has about 36,000 clones, 70% to 80% appearing once. The sample comprised peripheral blood. Source of these receptors: a man between 60 and 70 years old with active COVID-19.

The chain recombines TRBV10-3 with TRBJ2-3, with 7 positions matching TRBD2. The CDR3 is 14 residues long. With V trimmed by 7 bases and J by 3 bases, 7 bases remained unmatched. Per germline, CDR1 ENHRY and CDR2 SYGVKD. The CDR3: CAITQAGQTDTQYF. CDR3 sequence (DNA): TGTGCCATCACTCAAGCGGGGCAAACAGATACGCAGTATTTT.

The rearrangement links TRBV5-1 to TRBJ1-1, with a tentative D call TRBD1 (6 bases). Germline CDR1 is SGHRS and CDR2 is YFSETQ. Trimming left V 0 bases short and J 1 base short, with 10 bases between. There are 15 residues in the CDR3. CDR3 DNA: TGCGCCAGCAGCTTGGGTGGGACACAGAACACTGAAGCTTTCTTT. Its translation: CASSLGGTQNTEAFF.

CDR3 amino acids: CASSYPSPGELFF. The CDR3 DNA reads as TGTGCCAGCAGTTACCCGTCCCCCGGGGAGCTGTTTTTT. The gene calls are TRBV6-6 and TRBJ2-2, with D unresolved. V was pared by 2 bases and J by 6 bases, with 7 bases between. The CDR3 is 13 amino acids. Germline CDR1 MNHNY, CDR2 SVGAGI (reference sequence).

This chain uses TRBV5-1 with TRBJ1-2; 8 bases fit TRBD1. From germline, CDR1 is SGHRS and CDR2 YFSETQ. This CDR3 spans 14 amino acids. V lost 4 bases and J lost 3; bases outside the gene matches: 5. CDR3: CASSRDRMDYGYTF. The CDR3 DNA follows: TGCGCCAGCAGCCGGGACAGGATGGACTATGGCTACACCTTC.

J is TRBJ2-1 and V is TRBV28, with 7 positions matching TRBD2. CDR3 size: 14 residues. Germline-derived CDR1 and CDR2 are MDHEN and SYDVKM. V shed 6 bases and J 4 bases; nucleotides not matched to a gene: 6. The CDR3 nucleotides read TGTGCCAGCAGGCGACTAGCAGCATACAATGAGCAGTTCTTC. It is translated as CASRRLAAYNEQFF.

The rearrangement links TRBV5-1 to TRBJ1-2; D might be TRBD1 (5 bases). The V end lost 6 bases, the J end lost 6 bases, and 24 bases lay between the germline ends. The CDR3 has 16 residues. In germline, CDR1 is SGHRS, CDR2 YFSETQ. The CDR3, as DNA: TGCGCCAGCATTCGCTTCCCCGGAGAAGGGGATAATGGCTACACCTTC. Its protein is CASIRFPGEGDNGYTF.

V gene TRBV4-1 combines with J gene TRBJ2-1; 11 bases match TRBD2. The V gene end was trimmed by 1 base and the J gene end by 7 bases; junction bases not matched to a gene: 6. Germline CDR1 and CDR2: MGHRA and YSYEKL. The CDR3 is 16 residues long. The CDR3 loop reads CASSQASSGRINEQFF. CDR3 in DNA: TGCGCCAGCAGCCAAGCGTCTAGCGGGAGGATTAATGAGCAGTTCTTC.

Worth noting for this clone: It is unclear where the CDR3 begins or ends on the DNA, so no DNA is shown, and the CDR3 is as TCRdb lists it. V gene TRBV29-1 combines with J gene TRBJ1-2; no check of the table's D call, TRBD1, against the DNA was made. Germline loops: CDR1 SQVTM, CDR2 ANQGSEA. The CDR3 has 13 residues if both end residues are counted. The CDR3: CSVGSGTGKDHTF.

The J gene is TRBJ1-6, the V gene TRBV6-6; D is undetermined. The CDR3 has 12 amino acids. Germline loops: CDR1 MNHNY, CDR2 SVGAGI (reference sequence). V was cut by 7 bases and J by 8 bases, with 9 bases left in between. The DNA for the CDR3 is TGTGCCAGCAAGGGCGGGGATTCACCCCTCCACTTT. Encoded protein: CASKGGDSPLHF.

This rearrangement joins TRBV7-3 to TRBJ2-5; TRBD2 is a possible D gene (6 bases). V lost 5 bases and J 2 bases, leaving 15 bases between the germline ends. The CDR3 runs 15 residues. Germline CDR1 is SGHTA and CDR2 is FQGTGA. The CDR3 region has the DNA TGTGCCAGCAGCCCGCCTAGCGTAATGCAAGAGACCCAGTACTTC. It specifies CASSPPSVMQETQYF.

Remarks on this clone: Other DNA sequences in this sample translate to the same CDR3. V and J are TRBV14 and TRBJ1-3, with D unclear. The CDR3 sequence is 12 residues long. Looked up from germline, CDR1 is SGHDN and CDR2 is FVKESK. V was clipped by 2 bases and J by 7 bases, with 6 bases between them. In nucleotides, the CDR3 is TGTGCCAGCAGCCAAAGCCGGAACACCATATATTTT. Translated: CASSQSRNTIYF.

This clone is categorized as medium-sized. This rearrangement joins TRBV10-3 to TRBJ1-1; D is perhaps TRBD1 (6 bases). V gave up 9 bases and J gave up 0 bases, with 23 bases separating them. This CDR3 has 17 amino acids. Germline V CDR1 and CDR2: ENHRY, SYGVKD. The CDR3 loop is CAIDAAGDIGMNTEAFF. CDR3 nucleotide sequence: TGTGCCATAGACGCAGCAGGGGATATAGGGATGAACACTGAAGCTTTCTTT.

The chain uses TRBV3-1 (or the pseudogene TRBV3-2) and TRBJ1-6, with unresolved D. The germline V gene encodes CDR1 LGHDT and CDR2 YNNKEL (reference sequence). This CDR3 has 16 amino acids. Trimming left V 0 bases short and J 7 bases short, with 13 bases between. In DNA, the CDR3 is TGTGCCAGCAGCCAAGATCTTAGGACTGGAAATTCACCCCTCCACTTT. Translation gives CASSQDLRTGNSPLHF.

Concerning this clone: At one of its ends the junction is not consistent with the germline gene, which may arise from a read error. The chain is built from TRBV7-7 and TRBJ2-2; the D gene is possibly TRBD1 (6 bases). The length of the CDR3 is 14 residues. Germline V gene lookup returns CDR1 SSHAT and CDR2 FNYEAQ (reference sequence). The CDR3 is CASSWTENTGELFF. DNA of the CDR3: TGTGCTAGCAGCTGGACAGAGAACACCGGGGAGCTGTTTTTT.

This rearrangement joins TRBV4-1 to TRBJ1-5, with 8 bases fitting TRBD1. This CDR3 has 15 amino acids. V gave up 3 bases and J gave up 3 bases; unmatched junction bases: 4. The germline V gene encodes CDR1 MGHRA and CDR2 YSYEKL. The CDR3 bases are TGCGCCAGCAGCCACGGGACAGGCAACAATCAGCCCCAGCATTTT. Protein: CASSHGTGNNQPQHF.

Only a few counts were recorded for this clone. The V call is TRBV7-9, the J call TRBJ2-1; TRBD1 matches 7 bases. The trim removed 0 bases at V and 2 bases at J, leaving 1 base unmatched. CDR1 is SEHNR and CDR2 is FQNEAQ in the germline V gene (reference sequence). The CDR3 runs 15 residues. DNA of the CDR3: TGTGCCAGCAGCTTAGCTGGGACAGCCTACAATGAGCAGTTCTTC. It codes for CASSLAGTAYNEQFF.